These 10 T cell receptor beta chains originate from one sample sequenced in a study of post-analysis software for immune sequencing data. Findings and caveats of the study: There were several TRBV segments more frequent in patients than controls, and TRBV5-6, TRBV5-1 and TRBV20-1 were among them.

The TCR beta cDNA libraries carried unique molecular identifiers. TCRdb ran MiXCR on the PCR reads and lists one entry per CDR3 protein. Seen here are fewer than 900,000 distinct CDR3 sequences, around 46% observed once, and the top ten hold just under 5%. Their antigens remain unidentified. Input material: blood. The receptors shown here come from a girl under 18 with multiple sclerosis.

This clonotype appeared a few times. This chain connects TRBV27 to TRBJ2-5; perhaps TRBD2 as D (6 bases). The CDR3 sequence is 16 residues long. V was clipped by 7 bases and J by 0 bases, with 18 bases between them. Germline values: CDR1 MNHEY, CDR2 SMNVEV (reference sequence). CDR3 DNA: TGTGCCAGCACCCAAATGCGGGGCCGGTACCAAGAGACCCAGTACTTC. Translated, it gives CASTQMRGRYQETQYF.

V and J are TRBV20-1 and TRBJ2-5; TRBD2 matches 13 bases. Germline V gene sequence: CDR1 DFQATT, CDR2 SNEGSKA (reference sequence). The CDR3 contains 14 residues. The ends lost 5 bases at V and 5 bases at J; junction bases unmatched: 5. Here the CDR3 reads CSAGTSGKGETQYF. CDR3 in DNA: TGCAGTGCTGGGACTAGCGGGAAGGGGGAGACCCAGTACTTC.

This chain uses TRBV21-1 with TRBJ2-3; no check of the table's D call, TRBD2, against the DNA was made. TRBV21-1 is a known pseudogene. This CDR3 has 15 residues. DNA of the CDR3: TGTGCCAGCAGCAAAGAGCAGCGGTACACAGATACGCAGTATTTT. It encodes CASSKEQRYTDTQYF.

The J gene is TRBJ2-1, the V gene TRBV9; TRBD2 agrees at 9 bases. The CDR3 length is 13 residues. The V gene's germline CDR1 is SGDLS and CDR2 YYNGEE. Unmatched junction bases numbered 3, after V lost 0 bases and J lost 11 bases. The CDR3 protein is CASSVDGTSQQFF. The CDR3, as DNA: TGTGCCAGCAGCGTAGATGGGACTAGCCAGCAGTTCTTC.

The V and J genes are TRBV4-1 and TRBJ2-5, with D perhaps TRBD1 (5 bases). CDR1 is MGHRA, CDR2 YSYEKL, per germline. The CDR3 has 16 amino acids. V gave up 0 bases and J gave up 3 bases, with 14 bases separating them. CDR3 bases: TGCGCCAGCAGCCAAGAGGGCCCAACCAGGGAAGAGACCCAGTACTTC. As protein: CASSQEGPTREETQYF.

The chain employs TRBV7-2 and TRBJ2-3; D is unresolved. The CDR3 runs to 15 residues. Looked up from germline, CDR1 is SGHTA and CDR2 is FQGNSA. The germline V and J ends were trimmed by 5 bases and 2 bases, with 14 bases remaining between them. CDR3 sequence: CASSLPGALTDTQYF. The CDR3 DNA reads TGTGCCAGCAGCCTCCCCGGAGCGCTCACAGATACGCAGTATTTT. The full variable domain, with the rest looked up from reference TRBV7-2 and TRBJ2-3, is GAGVSQSPSNKVTEKGKDVELRCDPISGHTALYWYRQSLGQGLEFLIYFQGNSAPDKSGLPSDRFSAERTGGSVSTLTIQRTQQEDSAVYLCASSLPGALTDTQYFGPGTRLTVL.

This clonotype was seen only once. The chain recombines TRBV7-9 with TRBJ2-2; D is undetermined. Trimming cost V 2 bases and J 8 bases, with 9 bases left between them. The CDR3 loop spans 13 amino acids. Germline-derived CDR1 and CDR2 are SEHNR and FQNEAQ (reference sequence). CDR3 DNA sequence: TGTGCCAGCAGCTTAACGGCAGCTGGGGAGCTGTTTTTT. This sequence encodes CASSLTAAGELFF.

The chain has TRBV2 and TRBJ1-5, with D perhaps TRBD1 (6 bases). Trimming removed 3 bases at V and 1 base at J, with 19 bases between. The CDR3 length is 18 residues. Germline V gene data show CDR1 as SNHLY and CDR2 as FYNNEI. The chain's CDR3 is CASSESGVNRASNQPQHF. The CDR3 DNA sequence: TGTGCCAGCAGTGAGAGCGGAGTAAACAGGGCAAGCAATCAGCCCCAGCATTTT.

Here the CDR3 DNA reads TGTGCCAGCAGCTCGAAGCAGGGGGGTACGCAGTATTTT. The encoded protein is CASSSKQGGTQYF. The rearrangement uses TRBV12-3 or TRBV12-4 and TRBJ2-3; possibly TRBD1 for D (7 bases). The CDR3 has 13 residues. V shed 6 bases and J shed 8 bases, with 15 bases lying between them.

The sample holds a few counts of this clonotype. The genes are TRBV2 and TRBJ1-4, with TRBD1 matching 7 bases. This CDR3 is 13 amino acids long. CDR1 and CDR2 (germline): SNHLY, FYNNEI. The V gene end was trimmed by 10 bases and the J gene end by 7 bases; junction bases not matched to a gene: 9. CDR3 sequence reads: CATLGTEREKLFF. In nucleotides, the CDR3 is TGTGCCACCCTAGGGACAGAGCGTGAAAAACTGTTTTTT.